This T cell receptor (beta chain) was observed in a study of blood T cell repertoires in COVID-19. Profiling relied on immunoSEQ multiplex PCR, and the TCRdb table lists in-frame clones only, not all of them. Counted here are about 420,000 clones, around nine tenths occurring once; the ten biggest clones make up 0.7% to 1%. In the case of this clone: Within the sample, other DNA sequences also encode this same CDR3.

The CDR3 has 14 amino acids. Germline assignment: CDR1 SEHNR and CDR2 FQNEAQ (reference sequence). Losses at the gene ends were 5 bases for V and 4 bases for J; bases not matched to a gene: 3. The chain couples TRBV7-9 to TRBJ2-5; 11 bases align to TRBD1. The material sequenced was peripheral blood. The clonotype originates from a man between 18 and 35 years old with COVID-19, enrolled during active disease. The CDR3 DNA sequence: TGTGCCAGCAGCCCGGGACAGGGGGGAGAGACCCAGTACTTC. Translation: CASSPGQGGETQYF.